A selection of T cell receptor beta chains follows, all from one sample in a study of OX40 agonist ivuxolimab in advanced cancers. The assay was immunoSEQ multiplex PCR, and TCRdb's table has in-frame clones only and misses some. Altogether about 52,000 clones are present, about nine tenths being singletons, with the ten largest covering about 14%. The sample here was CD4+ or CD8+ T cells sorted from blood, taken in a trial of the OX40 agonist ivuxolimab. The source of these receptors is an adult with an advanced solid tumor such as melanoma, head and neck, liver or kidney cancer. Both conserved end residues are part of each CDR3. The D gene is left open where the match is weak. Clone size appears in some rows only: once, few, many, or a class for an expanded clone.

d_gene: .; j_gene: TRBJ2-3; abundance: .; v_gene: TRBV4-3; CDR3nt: TGCGCCAGCAGCCAAGCGGGGGGCACAGATACGCAGTATTTT; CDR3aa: CASSQAGGTDTQYF
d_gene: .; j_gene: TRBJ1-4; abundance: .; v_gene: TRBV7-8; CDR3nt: TGTGCCAGCAGCGGAGGTGGGGGGGCAACTAATGAAAAACTGTTTTTT; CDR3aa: CASSGGGGATNEKLFF
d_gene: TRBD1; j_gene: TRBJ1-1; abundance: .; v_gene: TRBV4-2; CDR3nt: TGTGCCAGCAGCCAAGAATGGACAGGGAGGAACACTGAAGCTTTCTTT; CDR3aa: CASSQEWTGRNTEAFF
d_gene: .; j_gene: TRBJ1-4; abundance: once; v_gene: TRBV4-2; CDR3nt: TGTGCCAGCAGCCAAGTAACAACCGGGACGTCAGTTAATGAAAAACTGTTTTTT; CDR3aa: CASSQVTTGTSVNEKLFF
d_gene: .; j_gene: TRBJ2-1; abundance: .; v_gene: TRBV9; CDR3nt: TGTGCCAGCAGCGACGATGAGCAGTTCTTC; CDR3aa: CASSDDEQFF
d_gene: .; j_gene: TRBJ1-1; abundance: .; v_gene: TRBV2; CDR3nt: TGTGCCAGCAGTGAAGCGTATTTTGAGATAGGGACTGAAGCTTTCTTT; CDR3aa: CASSEAYFEIGTEAFF
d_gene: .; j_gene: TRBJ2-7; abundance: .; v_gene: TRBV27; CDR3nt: TGTGCCAGCGCGACAGGTTCCTTGTACGAGCAGTACTTC; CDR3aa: CASATGSLYEQYF
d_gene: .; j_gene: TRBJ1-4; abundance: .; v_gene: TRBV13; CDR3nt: TGTGCCAGCAGCTTGGGTACGGCTAATGAAAAACTGTTTTTT; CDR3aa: CASSLGTANEKLFF
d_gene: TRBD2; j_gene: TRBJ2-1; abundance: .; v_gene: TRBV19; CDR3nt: TGTGCCAGTAGTATAGGCGGGGGATACAATGAGCAGTTCTTC; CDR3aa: CASSIGGGYNEQFF
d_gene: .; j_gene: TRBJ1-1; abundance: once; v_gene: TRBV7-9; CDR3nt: TGTGCCAGCAGCTTATCGCCCTCGGACCCCGTTGCGGCTGAAGCTTTCTTT; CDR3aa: CASSLSPSDPVAAEAFF
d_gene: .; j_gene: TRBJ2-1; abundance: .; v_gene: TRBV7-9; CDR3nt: TGTGCCAGCAGCCCGAAGGGGGGGGCAGGCTACAATGAGCAGTTCTTC; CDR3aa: CASSPKGGAGYNEQFF
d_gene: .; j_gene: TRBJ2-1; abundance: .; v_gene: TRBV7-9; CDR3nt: TGTGCCAGCAGCCCGTCGGGGGTCCACAATGAGCAGTTCTTC; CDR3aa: CASSPSGVHNEQFF
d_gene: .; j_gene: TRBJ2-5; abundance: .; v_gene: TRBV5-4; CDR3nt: TGTGCCAGCAGCCTACGGGGCGGGGAGACCCAGTACTTC; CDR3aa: CASSLRGGETQYF
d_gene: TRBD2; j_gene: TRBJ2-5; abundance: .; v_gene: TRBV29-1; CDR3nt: TGCAGCGTTGATGGCGGGACTAGCGGGGGGGAAAGGGAGACCCAGTACTTC; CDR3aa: CSVDGGTSGGERETQYF
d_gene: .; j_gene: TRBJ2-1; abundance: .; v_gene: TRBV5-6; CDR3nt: TGTGCCAGCAGCGTGTACAATGAGCAGTTCTTC; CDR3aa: CASSVYNEQFF
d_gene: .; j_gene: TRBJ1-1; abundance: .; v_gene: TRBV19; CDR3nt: TGTGCCACCCTAACGGGGGCTGAAGCTTTCTTT; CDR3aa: CATLTGAEAFF
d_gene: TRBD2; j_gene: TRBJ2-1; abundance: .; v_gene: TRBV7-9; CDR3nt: TGTGCCAGCAGCTACCTAGCGGGGGGTGACAATGAGCAGTTCTTC; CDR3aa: CASSYLAGGDNEQFF
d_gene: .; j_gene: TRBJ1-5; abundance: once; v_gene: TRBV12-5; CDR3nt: TGTGCTAGTGGTTTGCCTTCGCGGCCCCAGCATTTT; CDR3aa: CASGLPSRPQHF
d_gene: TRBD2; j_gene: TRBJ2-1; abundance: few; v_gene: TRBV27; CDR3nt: TGTGCCAGCAGTCAGGGGACTAGCGGCCTCTCCTACAATGAGCAGTTCTTC; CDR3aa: CASSQGTSGLSYNEQFF
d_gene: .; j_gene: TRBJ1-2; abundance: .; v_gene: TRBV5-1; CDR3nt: TGCGCCAGCAGCTTGGTAGAAGTAGGGAACTATGGCTACACCTTC; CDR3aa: CASSLVEVGNYGYTF
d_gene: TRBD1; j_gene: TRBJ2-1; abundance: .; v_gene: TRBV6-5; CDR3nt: TGTGCCAGCAGTTACCTTAGGGACAGGGGGGCTGAGCAGTTCTTC; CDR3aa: CASSYLRDRGAEQFF
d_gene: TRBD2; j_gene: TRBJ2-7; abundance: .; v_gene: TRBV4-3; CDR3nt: TGCGCCAGCAGCCAAGATCGGCTAGCGGGGGGATACGAGCAGTACTTC; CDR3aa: CASSQDRLAGGYEQYF
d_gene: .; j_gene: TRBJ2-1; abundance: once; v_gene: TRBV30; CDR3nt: TGTGCCTGGAGCCCGATATACAATGAGCAGTTCTTC; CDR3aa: CAWSPIYNEQFF
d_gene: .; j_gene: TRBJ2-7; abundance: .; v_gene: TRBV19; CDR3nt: TGTGCCAGTAGTATCGGCTGGCAAGAAGGGAACGAGCAGTACTTC; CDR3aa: CASSIGWQEGNEQYF